This TCR beta chain was identified during a study of cytomegalovirus exposure and HLA in healthy donors. Study-level points and caveats: Compared with the roughly 700-donor mean, an Asian-associated ancestry cluster reportedly had fewer N-insertions, according to a later analysis. The majority of CMV-associated TCR beta chains were reported as apparently HLA-restricted in a later analysis. A later analysis linked a missense variant in DCLRE1C to the trimming of TCR beta V and J genes. There was a cluster of highly shared sequence variants that was likely a sequencing artifact.

In germline, CDR1 is SEHNR, CDR2 FQNEAQ (reference sequence). Deletions cut 1 base from V and 7 bases from J, with 5 bases between. This CDR3 has 13 amino acids. Worth noting for this clone: Its antigen remains unknown.

The PCR contained 60 Vbeta and 13 Jbeta primers. Clones were read by immunoSEQ multiplex PCR, and TCRdb kept only the in-frame ones, dropping some. The repertoire consists of about 200,000 clones, with around 83% occurring once and the leading ten covering 6.5%. The sequenced sample was PBMCs. This clonotype was sampled from a woman aged 50 to 60 in good health and CMV-seropositive. This chain uses TRBV7-9 with TRBJ1-6; tentative D call: TRBD1 (5 bases). DNA of the CDR3: TGTGCCAGCAGCTTAGAGGGGAATTCACCCCTCCACTTT. It encodes CASSLEGNSPLHF.